A single T cell receptor (beta chain) is shown here with its context. The antigen is not known. This specimen belongs to a study of T-cell reconstitution after alpha-beta-depleted transplantation in children. Preparation of the TCRbeta library was carried out with unique molecular identifiers. One entry per CDR3 protein results from TCRdb running MiXCR on the PCR reads. The sample lists about 98,000 distinct CDR3 sequences, under 9% occurring once. General study results and limits: Where some patients showed high TCRbeta diversity at day 60, it came from recipient T cells and thymic progenitors that had survived. Two months or so post-transplant, alpha-beta T cells reportedly derived from several hundred expanded graft clones.

The source was PBMCs, collected before TCRalphabeta/CD19-depleted stem cell transplant. This clonotype originated in a boy younger than 10 with acute lymphoblastic leukemia, due to receive a stem cell transplant.

The CDR3 region is CASTPSGRNTGELFF. CDR3 DNA: TGCGCCAGCACCCCTAGCGGGAGAAACACCGGGGAGCTGTTTTTT. The chain joins TRBV5-1 to TRBJ2-2, with 10 bases that match TRBD2. This CDR3 is built from 15 residues. The trim removed 6 bases at V and 2 bases at J, leaving 4 bases unmatched. The V gene's germline CDR1 is SGHRS and CDR2 YFSETQ.